What follows are 16 T cell receptor beta chains derived from one specimen sequenced in a study of cytotoxic CD8 clonotypes in ibrutinib-treated CLL. TCRdb's copy holds only in-frame clones and misses some; the assay was immunoSEQ multiplex PCR. This sample has about 120,000 clones, with roughly 60% found just once. Material: PBMCs, obtained after 24 months of ibrutinib treatment. The receptors come from a human donor with chronic lymphocytic leukemia.

This sequence joins TRBV30 and TRBJ2-1; 12 bases match TRBD2. Germline CDR1 GTSNPN, CDR2 SVGIG (reference sequence). V was pared by 7 bases and J by 9 bases, with 13 bases of the junction left unmatched. The CDR3 length is 15 residues. CDR3 nucleotides: TGTGCCTCTCTCCCACTAGCGGGGGGTGACAGTGAGCAGTTCTTC. Amino acid sequence: CASLPLAGGDSEQFF.

This chain links TRBV6-1 with TRBJ1-2; 8 bases line up with TRBD1. CDR3 length: 14 residues. Germline lookup yields CDR1 MNHNS and CDR2 SASEGT. The trim removed 5 bases at V and 2 bases at J, leaving 4 bases unmatched. The CDR3 DNA reads as TGTGCCAGCAGTAGGACAGGGAACAACTATGGCTACACCTTC. Protein product: CASSRTGNNYGYTF.

This rearrangement joins TRBV5-1 to TRBJ1-3; D may be TRBD1 (5 bases). The germline V and J ends were trimmed by 4 bases and 1 base, with 9 bases remaining between them. The CDR3 has 14 residues. Germline V gene sequence: CDR1 SGHRS, CDR2 YFSETQ. The CDR3 sequence: CASSRGSSGNTIYF. CDR3 coding DNA: TGCGCCAGCAGCCGGGGGTCTTCTGGAAACACCATATATTTT.

Many counts were recorded for this clone. This rearrangement joins TRBV2 to TRBJ1-1; D call uncertain. Trimming cost V 4 bases and J 1 base, with 7 bases left between them. Per germline, CDR1 SNHLY and CDR2 FYNNEI. CDR3 size: 13 residues. CDR3 nucleotide sequence: TGTGCCAGCAGTGGGCAGGAGAACACTGAAGCTTTCTTT. This encodes CASSGQENTEAFF.

This rearrangement joins TRBV5-1 to TRBJ1-1, with D perhaps matching TRBD1 (6 bases). The V gene's germline CDR1 is SGHRS and CDR2 YFSETQ. The CDR3 loop spans 12 amino acids. V lost 2 bases and J 9 bases, leaving 11 bases between the germline ends. CDR3: CASSLQTGQAFF. As DNA, the CDR3 is TGCGCCAGCAGCTTACAGACAGGCCAAGCTTTCTTT. Supplemented by reference TRBV5-1 and TRBJ1-1, the full variable domain reads KAGVTQTPRYLIKTRGQQVTLSCSPISGHRSVSWYQQTPGQGLQFLFEYFSETQRNKGNFPGRFSGRQFSNSRSEMNVSTLELGDSALYLCASSLQTGQAFFGQGTRLTVV.

CDR3 in DNA: TGCAGCGTTGTACGTTTGGGGGAGCTGTTTTTT. It translates to CSVVRLGELFF. The chain is built from TRBV29-1 and TRBJ2-2; D gene unclear. CDR1 and CDR2 (germline): SQVTM, ANQGSEA. The CDR3 runs to 11 residues. V lost 4 bases and J lost 8, with 8 bases in between.

This chain connects TRBV5-6 to TRBJ2-7; D unclear. Germline CDR1 is SGHDT and CDR2 is YYEEEE. The CDR3 totals 15 residues. V was pared by 2 bases and J by 2 bases, with 14 bases between. CDR3 sequence (DNA): TGTGCCAGCAGCTTTAAGGTAAAAACCACCTACGAGCAGTACTTC. Amino acid sequence: CASSFKVKTTYEQYF.

V usage is TRBV7-6 and J usage is TRBJ2-3; 7 positions match TRBD1. The CDR3 has 19 residues. The V gene end was trimmed by 1 base and the J gene end by 1 base; junction bases not matched to a gene: 14. Germline V gene lookup returns CDR1 SGHVS and CDR2 FNYEAQ. The DNA of the CDR3 is TGTGCCAGCAGCTTAGTCGCAGGGGGAAACGCCGTGGGCACAGATACGCAGTATTTT. This gives the protein CASSLVAGGNAVGTDTQYF.

This rearrangement joins TRBV2 to TRBJ2-2; 8 bases align to TRBD1. The CDR3 totals 14 residues. CDR1 SNHLY and CDR2 FYNNEI come from the germline V gene. V dropped 8 bases and J dropped 2; count of bases not matched to a gene: 4. As DNA, the CDR3 is TGTGCCAGCCGGGACAGGACCAACACCGGGGAGCTGTTTTTT. It is translated as CASRDRTNTGELFF.

This sequence joins TRBV29-1 and TRBJ1-1; D uncertain. Germline CDR1 reads SQVTM; CDR2 reads ANQGSEA. Trimming removed 6 bases from V and 3 bases from J, with 20 bases in between. The CDR3 has 15 amino acids. The CDR3: CSVKPLRAGDTEAFF. Here the CDR3 DNA reads TGCAGCGTCAAGCCCCTTCGTGCCGGGGACACTGAAGCTTTCTTT.

The chain employs TRBV25-1 and TRBJ1-4; 7 bases agree with TRBD1. Germline lookup yields CDR1 MGHDK and CDR2 SYGVNS. J lost 2 bases, V lost 6 bases, and 6 bases had no gene match. This CDR3 region has 15 residues. CDR3 region: CASSRQGPTNEKLFF. The CDR3 DNA follows: TGTGCCAGCAGCCGACAGGGCCCGACTAATGAAAAACTGTTTTTT.

Only one count was recorded for this clone. This sequence joins TRBV7-3 and TRBJ1-1; D gene unclear. V was trimmed by 8 bases and J by 0 bases, leaving 10 bases between them. This CDR3 has 13 amino acids. Germline CDR1 is SGHTA and CDR2 is FQGTGA. The CDR3, as DNA: TGTGCCAGCTGCGAGGGTATGAACACTGAAGCTTTCTTT. This encodes CASCEGMNTEAFF.

The chain uses TRBV27 and TRBJ2-7; the D gene is possibly TRBD2 (5 bases). The germline CDR1 and CDR2 sequences are MNHEY and SMNVEV (reference sequence). Trimming removed 3 bases from V and 6 bases from J, with 12 bases in between. The CDR3 contains 13 residues. The CDR3 nucleotides are TGTGCCAGCAGTTTTTGGGAGATACCCGAGCAGTACTTC. Protein: CASSFWEIPEQYF.

This clone was counted ten times or more. The CDR3 region is CASSYGTLHF. CDR3 bases: TGTGCCAGCAGCTACGGGACCCTCCACTTT. This chain joins TRBV2 and TRBJ1-6; unclear D gene. The CDR3 totals 10 residues. V was pared by 6 bases and J by 14 bases, with 8 bases between. Germline values: CDR1 SNHLY, CDR2 FYNNEI.

The chain carries TRBV10-3 and TRBJ2-7; D could derive from TRBD1 or TRBD2 (6 bases each). Deletions cut 5 bases from V and 9 bases from J, with 20 bases between. The length of the CDR3 is 14 residues. Per the germline V gene, CDR1 is ENHRY and CDR2 is SYGVKD. The DNA for the CDR3 is TGTGCCATCAGTAAAGAAAGGGGGACTCATATGCAGTACTTC. This sequence encodes CAISKERGTHMQYF.

This clone was observed a few times. The gene calls are TRBV18 and TRBJ1-6; 7 nucleotides line up with TRBD1. This CDR3 comprises 15 residues. With V trimmed by 3 bases and J by 7 bases, 6 bases remained unmatched. Germline V gene data show CDR1 as KGHSH and CDR2 as LQKENI. The CDR3 nucleotides are TGTGCCAGCTCACCGAGGGACAGAGTAAATTCACCCCTCCACTTT. Its translation is CASSPRDRVNSPLHF. The full variable domain, in which reference TRBV18 and TRBJ1-6 provide the parts outside the CDR3, is NAGVMQNPRHLVRRRGQEARLRCSPMKGHSHVYWYRQLPEEGLKFMVYLQKENIIDESGMPKERFSAEFPKEGPSILRIQQVVRGDSAAYFCASSPRDRVNSPLHFGNGTRLTVT.